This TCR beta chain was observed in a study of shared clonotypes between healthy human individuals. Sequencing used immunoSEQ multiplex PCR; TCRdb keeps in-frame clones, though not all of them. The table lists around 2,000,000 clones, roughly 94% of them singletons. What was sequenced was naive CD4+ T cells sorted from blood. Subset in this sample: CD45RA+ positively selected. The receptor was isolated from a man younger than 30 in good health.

CDR3 region: CASSLGQTGNGYTF. CDR3 coding DNA: TGCGCCAGCAGCTTGGGGCAGACGGGGAATGGCTACACCTTC. The chain couples TRBV5-1 to TRBJ1-2; D uncertain. Germline CDR1 SGHRS, CDR2 YFSETQ. V was pared by 0 bases and J by 6 bases, with 12 bases between. The CDR3 sequence is 14 residues long.